This passage covers 21 T cell receptor beta chains from one sample sequenced in a study of molecular identifiers for immune sequencing clone quantification. TCRdb re-called the PCR reads through MiXCR, storing one row per CDR3 protein. The table includes a few hundred thousand distinct CDR3 sequences, roughly a quarter detected once. The sequencing input was naive CD8+ T cells from blood, with Jurkat cell RNA spiked in. Sample subset: FACS-sorted CD8+CD4-CCR7+CD45RA+ naive T cells. All receptors derive from a human donor in good health. Some libraries in this study had Jurkat cell RNA spiked in.

The chain has TRBV6-2 or TRBV6-3 and TRBJ2-1, with 11 bases fitting TRBD1. V lost 1 base to trimming and J lost 8 bases; unmatched junction nucleotides: 4. The CDR3 has 15 amino acids. Germline V gene lookup returns CDR1 MNHEY and CDR2 SVGEGT. CDR3 coding DNA: TGTGCCAGCAGTTACTTGGACAGGGGGCCCGATGAGCAGTTCTTC. Translated, it gives CASSYLDRGPDEQFF.

The CDR3 loop reads CASSGTGIEKLFF. The CDR3 coding sequence is TGTGCCAGCAGCGGGACAGGGATTGAAAAACTGTTTTTT. This chain joins TRBV7-9 and TRBJ1-4, with 9 positions matching TRBD1. CDR3 size: 13 residues. V dropped 5 bases and J dropped 7; count of bases not matched to a gene: 2. The germline V gene has CDR1 SEHNR and CDR2 FQNEAQ (reference sequence).

This clonotype appeared many times. V gene TRBV12-3 or TRBV12-4 combines with J gene TRBJ2-3; TRBD2 matches at 14 bases. The CDR3 is 16 amino acids. Germline trimming cut 6 bases from V and 3 bases from J; bases unmatched to any gene: 5. The DNA of the CDR3 is TGTGCCAGCAGATTGGGACTAGCGGGAGTAACAGATACGCAGTATTTT. It translates to CASRLGLAGVTDTQYF.

Details on this clonotype: This sequence may be a read error, since a much larger clone differs from it by one base. The rearrangement links TRBV5-3 to TRBJ2-5, with D unresolved. TRBV5-3 qualifies as an ORF whose function is uncertain. This CDR3 is built from 16 residues. V lost 8 bases to trimming and J lost 3 bases, with 23 bases between them. The CDR3 here is CASGYVIGFAKETQYF. The CDR3 bases are TGTGCCAGCGGCTACGTCATTGGGTTCGCCAAAGAGACCCAGTACTTC.

Comment on this clonotype: An end of the junction differs from the germline gene, which may be a read error. The CDR3 sequence: CASGQEAEVGCERCF. Here the CDR3 DNA reads TGCGCCAGCGGCCAAGAGGCAGAGGTCGGGTGCGAGCGGTGCTTC. This rearrangement joins TRBV4-3 to TRBJ2-7; D is possibly TRBD2 (5 bases). This CDR3 has 15 residues. The germline gives CDR1 LGHNA, CDR2 YSLEER.

This clonotype has more than one count but fewer than ten. V is TRBV12-3 or TRBV12-4 and J is TRBJ2-5; 9 positions agree with TRBD2. The V gene end was trimmed by 6 bases and the J gene end by 2 bases; junction bases not matched to a gene: 10. CDR3 length: 16 residues. Here the CDR3 DNA reads TGTGCCAGCAGCCCAACGCTAGCGGGGATACAAGAGACCCAGTACTTC. Its translation is CASSPTLAGIQETQYF.

Concerning this clonotype: A much larger clone sits a single nucleotide away, making a read error possible. V usage is TRBV29-1 and J usage is TRBJ2-2, with D maybe TRBD2 (5 bases). The length of the CDR3 is 14 residues. Germline V CDR1 and CDR2: SQVTM, ANQGSEA. CDR3 in DNA: TGCAGCGTTGTTTGGAGGCAGAACACCGGGGAGCTGCTTTTT. As protein: CSVVWRQNTGELLF.

This clonotype was observed at least ten times. J is TRBJ2-3 and V is TRBV2, with D perhaps matching TRBD1 (5 bases). Germline V gene sequence: CDR1 SNHLY, CDR2 FYNNEI. The CDR3 extends over 16 amino acids. Trimming shortened V by 6 bases and J by 2 bases, and 18 bases separated the two germline ends. CDR3 sequence: CASRALKGWNTDTQYF. The DNA of the CDR3 is TGTGCCAGCAGGGCTCTGAAGGGGTGGAACACAGATACGCAGTATTTT.

This clonotype came up many times. V gene TRBV12-3 or TRBV12-4 combines with J gene TRBJ2-3, with D perhaps matching TRBD1 or TRBD2 (5 bases each). Trimming removed 4 bases at V and 2 bases at J, with 7 bases between. The CDR3 has 13 residues. The CDR3 spells CASSWGYTDTQYF. CDR3 DNA sequence: TGTGCCAGCAGTTGGGGGTACACAGATACGCAGTATTTT.

The gene calls are TRBV5-1 and TRBJ2-3; 7 nucleotides line up with TRBD2. Germline assignment: CDR1 SGHRS and CDR2 YFSETQ. The junction had 5 bases not matched to a gene; V was cut back by 2 bases and J by 2 bases. The CDR3 is made up of 15 amino acids. The CDR3 nucleotides read TGCGCCAGCAGCTTAGGCGGGGGAGTCACAGATACGCAGTATTTT. Encoded protein: CASSLGGGVTDTQYF.

The chain joins TRBV7-9 to TRBJ2-3; 8 bases align to TRBD2. CDR1 SEHNR and CDR2 FQNEAQ come from the germline V gene (reference sequence). This CDR3 spans 15 amino acids. V shed 5 bases and J 4 bases; nucleotides not matched to a gene: 8. CDR3 loop: CASSPREGKADTQYF. The DNA of the CDR3 is TGTGCCAGCAGCCCCCGGGAGGGGAAGGCAGATACGCAGTATTTT. The whole variable domain, remainder taken from reference TRBV7-9 and TRBJ2-3, is DTGVSQNPRHKITKRGQNVTFRCDPISEHNRLYWYRQTLGQGPEFLTYFQNEAQLEKSRLLSDRFSAERPKGSFSTLEIQRTEQGDSAMYLCASSPREGKADTQYFGPGTRLTVL.

The chain recombines TRBV11-2 with TRBJ2-2, with 8 bases aligning to TRBD1. This CDR3 has 17 residues. V trimming: 1 base; J trimming: 1 base; junction bases outside the gene matches: 5. CDR1 SGHAT and CDR2 FQNNGV come from the germline V gene. CDR3 sequence reads: CASSLVVTGENTGELFF. CDR3 nucleotide sequence: TGTGCCAGCAGCTTAGTCGTGACAGGGGAGAACACCGGGGAGCTGTTTTTT.

The sample holds a few counts of this clonotype. V and J are TRBV3-1 and TRBJ2-7, with 11 bases lining up with TRBD1. The CDR3 extends over 16 amino acids. Germline CDR1 is LGHDT and CDR2 is YNNKEL (reference sequence). The ends lost 1 base at V and 7 bases at J; junction bases unmatched: 9. As DNA, the CDR3 is TGTGCCAGCAGCCAAGCCCCAGGACAGGGGGCAGAGGAGCAGTACTTC. This sequence encodes CASSQAPGQGAEEQYF.

In regard to this clonotype: A much larger clone lies a single base off, so this may be a read error. The J gene is TRBJ2-5, the V gene TRBV6-5; D call uncertain. Germline assignment: CDR1 MNHEY and CDR2 SVGAGI. The CDR3 covers 15 residues. The CDR3 nucleotides are TGTGCCAGCAGTTACAGGCCGAGTACTCAAGGGACCCAGTACTTC. Its protein is CASSYRPSTQGTQYF.

The DNA of the CDR3 is TGTGCCAGCAGTTACTCCCCCCTTTTAGGGGGCGATTACGAGCAGTACTTC. It is translated as CASSYSPLLGGDYEQYF. V gene TRBV6-6 combines with J gene TRBJ2-7, with 7 bases identical to TRBD1. V lost 0 bases to trimming and J lost 4 bases; unmatched junction nucleotides: 12. The CDR3 is 17 residues long. CDR1 and CDR2 (germline): MNHNY, SVGAGI (reference sequence).

The chain has TRBV6-5 and TRBJ2-5; 13 bases map to TRBD2. The CDR3 runs 17 residues. Germline trimming cut 6 bases from V and 7 bases from J; bases unmatched to any gene: 14. Looked up from germline, CDR1 is MNHEY and CDR2 is SVGAGI. CDR3 in amino acids: CASSPPTSGRLEGTQYF. CDR3 coding DNA: TGTGCCAGCAGCCCTCCGACTAGCGGGAGGTTGGAAGGGACCCAGTACTTC.

The chain couples TRBV12-3 or TRBV12-4 to TRBJ2-1; 11 positions agree with TRBD2. The CDR3 totals 13 residues. V lost 5 bases to trimming and J lost 15 bases; unmatched junction nucleotides: 9. In DNA form, the CDR3 reads TGTGCCAGCAGTGGCGGGTTTAGCGGGGGGGGGTTCTTC. Its protein product is CASSGGFSGGGFF.

This clonotype was found a few times. CDR3 amino acids: CSARDRAAGETQYF. The CDR3 DNA sequence: TGCAGTGCTAGAGACCGGGCGGCGGGAGAGACCCAGTACTTC. The chain joins TRBV20-1 to TRBJ2-5; a weak D match, TRBD2 (5 bases). Germline CDR1 and CDR2: DFQATT and SNEGSKA (reference sequence). CDR3 length: 14 amino acids. The germline V and J ends were trimmed by 0 bases and 4 bases, with 12 bases remaining between them.

This clonotype turned up a few times. The genes are TRBV4-2 and TRBJ2-1; TRBD2 matches at 8 bases. V was clipped by 6 bases and J by 3 bases; unmatched bases: 7. In germline, CDR1 is LGHNA, CDR2 YNFKEQ. The CDR3 runs to 15 residues. The CDR3 DNA follows: TGTGCCAGCAGAATATCCGGGACTAGCTACAATGAGCAGTTCTTC. Its translation: CASRISGTSYNEQFF.

The chain has TRBV6-2 or TRBV6-3 and TRBJ2-7; no clear D. Germline-derived CDR1 and CDR2 are MNHEY and SVGEGT. Trimming shortened V by 8 bases and J by 0 bases, and 11 bases separated the two germline ends. The CDR3 length is 13 residues. This chain's CDR3 is CASLGRDSYEQYF. CDR3 DNA sequence: TGTGCCAGCCTTGGAAGGGACTCCTACGAGCAGTACTTC.

Notes on this clonotype: Since no conserved phenylalanine or tryptophan closes the CDR3, a read error is the likely cause. This sequence joins TRBV5-1 and TRBJ2-3, with 9 nucleotides matching TRBD2. With 3 bases clipped from V and 2 bases from J, the junction kept 10 bases outside the gene matches. There are 17 residues in the CDR3. Germline V gene data show CDR1 as SGHRS and CDR2 as YFSETQ. CDR3 region: CASSWDLAGDSTDTQYS. The CDR3 region has the DNA TGCGCCAGCAGCTGGGATTTAGCGGGGGACTCCACAGATACGCAGTATTCT.